The 9 T cell receptor beta chains presented below share a single source sample, sequenced in a study of CD8 T cells in ankylosing spondylitis. TCRdb re-derived calls from the 5' RACE reads in MiXCR, one entry per CDR3 protein. The data show around 180,000 distinct CDR3 sequences, roughly 18% seen once. The sequenced sample was blood, either unsorted or a sorted T cell fraction (not recorded which). These receptors originate from a male donor aged 10-35 years with ankylosing spondylitis or in good health (not recorded which).

This chain connects TRBV7-9 to TRBJ2-6, with 8 bases lining up with TRBD1. There are 21 residues in the CDR3. The germline gives CDR1 SEHNR, CDR2 FQNEAQ (reference sequence). Trimming at V came to 0 bases and at J to 0 bases, leaving 13 bases not matched to a gene. CDR3 coding DNA: TGTGCCAGCAGCTTAGCCCGCATAAGGACAGGGAGTTCCTCTGGGGCCAACGTCCTGACTTTC. As protein: CASSLARIRTGSSSGANVLTF.

This clonotype occurred a few times. The J gene is TRBJ2-5, the V gene TRBV6-5; TRBD2 might be the D (6 bases). This CDR3 spans 15 amino acids. Looked up from germline, CDR1 is MNHEY and CDR2 is SVGAGI. Trimming took off 0 bases at V and 5 bases at J, with 13 bases between the two ends. The CDR3 reads CASSYSSGVGETQYF. In DNA, the CDR3 is TGTGCCAGCAGTTACTCGTCGGGAGTCGGGGAGACCCAGTACTTC.

V and J are TRBV29-1 and TRBJ1-2; 9 bases match TRBD1. This CDR3 comprises 14 residues. J gave up 7 bases and V 5 bases, and 11 bases lay outside the gene matches. In germline, CDR1 is SQVTM, CDR2 ANQGSEA. The CDR3 loop reads CSVNKGQGVGGYTF. As DNA, the CDR3 is TGCAGCGTTAACAAGGGACAGGGTGTTGGTGGCTACACCTTC.

In its sample, this clonotype was seen many times. The chain has TRBV6-1 and TRBJ2-5; D not certain. Trimming took 6 bases from V and 7 from J, leaving 12 bases between them. CDR1 and CDR2 (germline): MNHNS, SASEGT. The CDR3 contains 12 residues. CDR3 region: CASREVIRTQYF. In DNA form, the CDR3 reads TGTGCCAGCAGAGAGGTGATTCGGACCCAGTACTTC.

The V call is TRBV20-1, the J call TRBJ2-1; D is ambiguous. The CDR3 length is 11 residues. The V gene's germline CDR1 is DFQATT and CDR2 SNEGSKA (reference sequence). V lost 8 bases and J lost 12, with 17 bases in between. The CDR3 reads CSPARSSSQFF. The CDR3 bases are TGCAGTCCTGCCCGTAGCAGCTCGCAGTTCTTC.

This clonotype showed up many times. This rearrangement joins TRBV7-2 to TRBJ2-1, with TRBD2 matching over 10 bases. Trimming cost V 11 bases and J 3 bases; bases outside gene matches: 16. Germline V gene lookup returns CDR1 SGHTA and CDR2 FQGNSA. The CDR3 is 17 residues long. CDR3 nucleotide sequence: TGTGCCTGCGGGACTAGCGTGGGAGGAGGGAACTACAATGAGCAGTTCTTC. Its protein product is CACGTSVGGGNYNEQFF. The entire variable domain, with the rest obtained from reference TRBV7-2 and TRBJ2-1, is as follows: GAGVSQSPSNKVTEKGKDVELRCDPISGHTALYWYRQSLGQGLEFLIYFQGNSAPDKSGLPSDRFSAERTGGSVSTLTIQRTQQEDSAVYLCACGTSVGGGNYNEQFFGPGTRLTVL.

This clonotype was seen repeatedly, ten times or more. The chain is built from TRBV11-2 and TRBJ2-7; TRBD1 is a possible D gene (6 bases). Per germline, CDR1 SGHAT and CDR2 FQNNGV. The length of the CDR3 is 15 residues. V was shortened by 1 base and J by 3 bases, with 13 bases between the two germline ends. CDR3 DNA: TGTGCCAGCAGCTTAGGCAAGAGACAGGTCTACGAGCAGTACTTC. It encodes CASSLGKRQVYEQYF.

The chain employs TRBV7-2 and TRBJ2-1, with a weak D call TRBD2 (6 bases). V lost 1 base to trimming and J lost 3 bases, with 10 bases between them. Germline CDR1 reads SGHTA; CDR2 reads FQGNSA. The CDR3 totals 15 residues. CDR3 in amino acids: CASSLEVGSYNEQFF. The CDR3 nucleotides are TGTGCCAGCAGCTTAGAGGTCGGGAGCTACAATGAGCAGTTCTTC.

There are many counts of this clonotype. The chain employs TRBV11-2 and TRBJ2-7; a weak D match, TRBD2 (7 bases). Germline-derived CDR1 and CDR2 are SGHAT and FQNNGV. This CDR3 is built from 14 residues. Trimming cost V 4 bases and J 3 bases, with 13 bases left between them. In DNA form, the CDR3 reads TGTGCCAGCAGCTGGGGGGGGGCAGACTACGAGCAGTACTTC. Protein product: CASSWGGADYEQYF.